This T cell receptor (beta chain) was sequenced for a study of read filtering for tumor transcriptome and immune sequencing. Study-wide background: Mean patient age was approximately 71 years, range roughly 45 to 85; around 17 male, 12 to 15 female. Revised staging placed roughly 8 patients in R-ISS I, some 17 in II, 7 in III. Study-level results: Roughly 80% of IR-seq clonotypes had one read, totaling around 3.5% of reads; RNA-seq: around 70% and 40%. Compared with RNA-seq, IR-seq gave much higher clonotype depth and reliability.

There are many counts of this clonotype. Antigen unknown. This library used around 400 ng RNA and molecular barcoded adaptors spanning alpha/delta and beta/gamma chains. MiXCR, run by TCRdb on the reads, gives a single entry per CDR3 protein. The sample consists of about 62,000 distinct CDR3 sequences, roughly 19% of them appearing once. Germline V gene lookup returns CDR1 SGHAT and CDR2 FQNNGV. The CDR3 runs to 12 residues. Between the trimmed V and J ends, which lost 8 bases and 2 bases, there was a span of 9 bases. The V call is TRBV11-2, the J call TRBJ1-1; D remains unclear. The sequencing sample was made of a population of CD138-negative cells sorted from bone marrow. This receptor was taken from a donor at least 40 years old with multiple myeloma. CDR3 in amino acids: CASRSDNTEAFF. As DNA, the CDR3 is TGTGCCAGCCGTTCGGACAACACTGAAGCTTTCTTT.